This TCR beta chain was recorded in a study of blood T cell repertoires in COVID-19. Data came from immunoSEQ multiplex PCR; TCRdb stores just in-frame clones and leaves some out. The repertoire has some 300,000 clones, about 88% of them found once; the top ten carry around 13%. This CDR3 is 13 amino acids long. Germline V gene data show CDR1 as MRHNA and CDR2 as SNTAGT. Trimming shortened V by 7 bases and J by 12 bases, and 16 bases separated the two germline ends. The rearrangement joins TRBV6-4 to TRBJ1-6; possible D gene TRBD1, 6 bases. The specimen was peripheral blood. This clonotype was obtained from a woman aged 70-85 years with COVID-19, enrolled during active disease. The CDR3 region has the DNA TGTGCCAGCACCCTTCCGACAGGTGGACCCCTCCACTTT. Translated, it gives CASTLPTGGPLHF.